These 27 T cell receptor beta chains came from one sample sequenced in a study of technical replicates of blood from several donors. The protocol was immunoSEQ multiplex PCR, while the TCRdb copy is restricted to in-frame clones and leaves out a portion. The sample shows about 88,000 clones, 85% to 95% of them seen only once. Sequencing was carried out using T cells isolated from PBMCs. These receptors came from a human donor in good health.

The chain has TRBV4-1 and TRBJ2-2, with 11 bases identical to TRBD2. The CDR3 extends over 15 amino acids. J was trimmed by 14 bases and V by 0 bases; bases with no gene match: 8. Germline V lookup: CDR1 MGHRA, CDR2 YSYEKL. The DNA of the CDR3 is TGCGCCAGCAGCCAAGATGGGCTAGCGGGGGGCTCACTGTTTTTT. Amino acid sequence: CASSQDGLAGGSLFF.

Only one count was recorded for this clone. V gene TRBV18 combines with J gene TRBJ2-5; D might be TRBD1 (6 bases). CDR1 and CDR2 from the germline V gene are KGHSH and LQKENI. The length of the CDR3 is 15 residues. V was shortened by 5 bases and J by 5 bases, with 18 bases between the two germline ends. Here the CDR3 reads CASSTNSQGRETQYF. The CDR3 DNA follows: TGTGCCAGCTCAACAAACTCCCAGGGGCGGGAGACCCAGTACTTC.

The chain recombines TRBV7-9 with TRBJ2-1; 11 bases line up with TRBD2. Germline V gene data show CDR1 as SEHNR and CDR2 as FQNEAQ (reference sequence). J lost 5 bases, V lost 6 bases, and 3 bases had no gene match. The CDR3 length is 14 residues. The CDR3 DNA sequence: TGTGCCAGCAGACTAGCGGGGGATAACAATGAGCAGTTCTTC. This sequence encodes CASRLAGDNNEQFF.

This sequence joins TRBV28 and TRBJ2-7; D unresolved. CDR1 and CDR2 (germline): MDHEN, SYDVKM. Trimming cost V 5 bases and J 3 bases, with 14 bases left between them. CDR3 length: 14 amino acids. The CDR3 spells CASSPSYEFYEQYF. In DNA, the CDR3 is TGTGCCAGCAGTCCCTCTTACGAGTTCTACGAGCAGTACTTC. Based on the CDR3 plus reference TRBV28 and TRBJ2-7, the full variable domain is DVKVTQSSRYLVKRTGEKVFLECVQDMDHENMFWYRQDPGLGLRLIYFSYDVKMKEKGDIPEGYSVSREKKERFSLILESASTNQTSMYLCASSPSYEFYEQYFGPGTRLTVT.

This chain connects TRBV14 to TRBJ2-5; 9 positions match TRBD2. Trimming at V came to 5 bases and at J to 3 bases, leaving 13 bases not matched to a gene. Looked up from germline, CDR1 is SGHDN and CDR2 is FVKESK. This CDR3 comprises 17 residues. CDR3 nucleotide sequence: TGTGCCAGCAGCTTCTCTTTGACTAGCGGTCTAAAAGAGACCCAGTACTTC. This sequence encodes CASSFSLTSGLKETQYF.

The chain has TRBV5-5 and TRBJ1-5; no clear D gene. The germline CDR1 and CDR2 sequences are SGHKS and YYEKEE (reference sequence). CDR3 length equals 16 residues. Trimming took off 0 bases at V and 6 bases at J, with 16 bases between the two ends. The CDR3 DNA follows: TGTGCCAGCAGCTTGGTGGGTAATATCTTAGCTCAGCCCCAGCATTTT. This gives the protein CASSLVGNILAQPQHF.

CDR3 sequence (DNA): TGTGCCAGTAGTCGGGACGGGGGCTATGGCTACACCTTC. Its protein product is CASSRDGGYGYTF. This rearrangement joins TRBV19 to TRBJ1-2, with D perhaps TRBD1 (5 bases). The CDR3 has 13 residues. Per the germline V gene, CDR1 is LNHDA and CDR2 is SQIVND (reference sequence). Trimming took off 5 bases at V and 4 bases at J, with 11 bases between the two ends.

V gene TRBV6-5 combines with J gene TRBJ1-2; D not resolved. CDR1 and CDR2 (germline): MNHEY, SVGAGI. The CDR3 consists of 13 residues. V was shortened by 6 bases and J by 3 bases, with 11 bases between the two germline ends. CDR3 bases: TGTGCCAGCAGCTTCGCGGGATACTATGGCTACACCTTC. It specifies CASSFAGYYGYTF.

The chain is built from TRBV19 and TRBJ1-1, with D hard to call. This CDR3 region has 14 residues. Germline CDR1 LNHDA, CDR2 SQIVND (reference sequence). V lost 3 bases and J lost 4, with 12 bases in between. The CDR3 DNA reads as TGTGCCAGTAGTATCATCCCATCCATCACTGAAGCTTTCTTT. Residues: CASSIIPSITEAFF.

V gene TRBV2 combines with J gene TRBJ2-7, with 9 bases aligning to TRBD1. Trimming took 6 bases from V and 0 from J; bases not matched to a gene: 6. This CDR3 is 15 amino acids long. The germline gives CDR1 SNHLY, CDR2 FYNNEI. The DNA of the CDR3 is TGTGCCAGCAGACGATGGGGACAGGGCTCCTACGAGCAGTACTTC. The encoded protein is CASRRWGQGSYEQYF. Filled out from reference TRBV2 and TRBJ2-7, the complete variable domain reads EPEVTQTPSHQVTQMGQEVILRCVPISNHLYFYWYRQILGQKVEFLVSFYNNEISEKSEIFDDQFSVERPDGSNFTLKIRSTKLEDSAMYFCASRRWGQGSYEQYFGPGTRLTVT.

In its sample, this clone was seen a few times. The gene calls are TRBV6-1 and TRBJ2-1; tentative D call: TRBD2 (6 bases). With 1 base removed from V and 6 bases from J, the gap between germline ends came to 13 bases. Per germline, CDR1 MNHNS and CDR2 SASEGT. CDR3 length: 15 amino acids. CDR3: CASSEGRGKSNEQFF. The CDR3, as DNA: TGTGCCAGCAGTGAAGGTCGGGGGAAGTCCAATGAGCAGTTCTTC.

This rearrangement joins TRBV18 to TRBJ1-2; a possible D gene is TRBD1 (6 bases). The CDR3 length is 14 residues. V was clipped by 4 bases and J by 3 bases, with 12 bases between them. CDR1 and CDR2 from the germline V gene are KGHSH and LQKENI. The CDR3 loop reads CASSRKQGDYGYTF. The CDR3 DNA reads TGTGCCAGCTCACGGAAACAGGGAGACTATGGCTACACCTTC.

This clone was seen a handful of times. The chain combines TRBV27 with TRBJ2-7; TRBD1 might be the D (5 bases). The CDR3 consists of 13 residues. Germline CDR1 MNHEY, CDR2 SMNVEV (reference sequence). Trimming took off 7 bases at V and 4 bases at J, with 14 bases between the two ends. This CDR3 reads CASNGRAPYEQYF. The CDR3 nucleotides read TGTGCCAGCAATGGCAGGGCGCCATACGAGCAGTACTTC.

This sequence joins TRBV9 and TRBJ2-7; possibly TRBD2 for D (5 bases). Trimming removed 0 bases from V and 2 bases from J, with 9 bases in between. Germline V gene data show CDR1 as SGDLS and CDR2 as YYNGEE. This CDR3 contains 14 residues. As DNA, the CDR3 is TGTGCCAGCAGCGTAGCCGAGGGCACCTACGAGCAGTACTTC. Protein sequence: CASSVAEGTYEQYF.

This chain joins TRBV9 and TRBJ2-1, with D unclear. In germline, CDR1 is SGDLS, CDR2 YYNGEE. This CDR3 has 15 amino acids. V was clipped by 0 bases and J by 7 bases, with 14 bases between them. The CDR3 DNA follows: TGTGCCAGCAGCGTAGCTCAAGGAGTATCAAATGAGCAGTTCTTC. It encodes CASSVAQGVSNEQFF.

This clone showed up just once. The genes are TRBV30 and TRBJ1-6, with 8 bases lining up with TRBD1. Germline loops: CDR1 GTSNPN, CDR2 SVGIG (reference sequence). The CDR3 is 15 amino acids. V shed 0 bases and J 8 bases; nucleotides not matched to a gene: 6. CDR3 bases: TGTGCCTGGAGTGTTATGAGGGACAGGTATTCACCCCTCCACTTT. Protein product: CAWSVMRDRYSPLHF.

This chain's CDR3 is CARKENYGYTF. As DNA, the CDR3 is TGTGCCAGAAAAGAGAACTATGGCTACACCTTC. The gene calls are TRBV21-1 and TRBJ1-2. TRBV21-1 is recorded as a pseudogene. The CDR3 is made up of 11 amino acids.

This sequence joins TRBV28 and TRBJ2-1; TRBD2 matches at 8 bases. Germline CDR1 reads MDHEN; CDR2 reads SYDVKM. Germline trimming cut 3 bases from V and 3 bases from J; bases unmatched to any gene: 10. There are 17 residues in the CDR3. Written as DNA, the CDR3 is TGTGCCAGCAGTTTGTCCGCCAGCGGGGGAAACTACAATGAGCAGTTCTTC. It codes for CASSLSASGGNYNEQFF.

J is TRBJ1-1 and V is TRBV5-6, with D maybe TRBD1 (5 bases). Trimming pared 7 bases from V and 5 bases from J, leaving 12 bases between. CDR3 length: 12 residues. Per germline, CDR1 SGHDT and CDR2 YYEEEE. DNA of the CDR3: TGTGCCAGCGATGGAGGGACTACTGAAGCTTTCTTT. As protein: CASDGGTTEAFF.

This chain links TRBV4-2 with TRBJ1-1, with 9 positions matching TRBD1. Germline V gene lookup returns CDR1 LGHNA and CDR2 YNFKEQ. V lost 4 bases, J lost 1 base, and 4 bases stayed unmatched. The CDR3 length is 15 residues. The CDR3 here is CASSPPGQGNTEAFF. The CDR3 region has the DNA TGTGCCAGCAGCCCCCCGGGACAGGGGAACACTGAAGCTTTCTTT.

The CDR3 here is CASSPSAPYSNQPQHF. The CDR3 DNA sequence: TGTGCCAGCTCACCATCTGCGCCCTATAGCAATCAGCCCCAGCATTTT. V usage is TRBV18 and J usage is TRBJ1-5; D unclear. V was shortened by 2 bases and J by 0 bases, with 11 bases between the two germline ends. Germline V gene sequence: CDR1 KGHSH, CDR2 LQKENI. This CDR3 has 16 residues. The full variable domain, completed using reference TRBV18 and TRBJ1-5, is NAGVMQNPRHLVRRRGQEARLRCSPMKGHSHVYWYRQLPEEGLKFMVYLQKENIIDESGMPKERFSAEFPKEGPSILRIQQVVRGDSAAYFCASSPSAPYSNQPQHFGDGTRLSIL.

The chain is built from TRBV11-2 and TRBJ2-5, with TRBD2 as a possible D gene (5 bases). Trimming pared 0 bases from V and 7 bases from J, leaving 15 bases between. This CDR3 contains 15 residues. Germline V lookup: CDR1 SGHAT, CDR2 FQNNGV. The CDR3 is CASSLEGSAPGTQYF. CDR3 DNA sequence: TGTGCCAGCAGCTTAGAAGGGAGCGCCCCCGGGACCCAGTACTTC.

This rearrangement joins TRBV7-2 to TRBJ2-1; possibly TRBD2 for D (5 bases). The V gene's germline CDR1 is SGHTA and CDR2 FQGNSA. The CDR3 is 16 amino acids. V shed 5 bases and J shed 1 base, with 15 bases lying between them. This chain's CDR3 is CASSPARTASYNEQFF. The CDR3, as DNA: TGTGCCAGCAGCCCCGCCCGGACTGCATCCTACAATGAGCAGTTCTTC.

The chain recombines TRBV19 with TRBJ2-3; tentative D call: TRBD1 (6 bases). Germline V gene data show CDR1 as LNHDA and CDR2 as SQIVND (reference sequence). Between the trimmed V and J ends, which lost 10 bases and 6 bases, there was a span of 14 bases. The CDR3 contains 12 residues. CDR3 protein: CATGQRGDTQYF. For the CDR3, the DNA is TGTGCCACCGGACAGAGAGGCGATACGCAGTATTTT.

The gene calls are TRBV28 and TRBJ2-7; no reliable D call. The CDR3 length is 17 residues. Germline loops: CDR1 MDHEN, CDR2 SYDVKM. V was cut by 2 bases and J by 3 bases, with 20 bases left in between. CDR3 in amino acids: CASSLRLGAALNYEQYF. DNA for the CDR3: TGTGCCAGCAGTTTAAGGCTAGGAGCAGCCCTTAACTACGAGCAGTACTTC. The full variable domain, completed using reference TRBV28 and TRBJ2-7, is DVKVTQSSRYLVKRTGEKVFLECVQDMDHENMFWYRQDPGLGLRLIYFSYDVKMKEKGDIPEGYSVSREKKERFSLILESASTNQTSMYLCASSLRLGAALNYEQYFGPGTRLTVT.

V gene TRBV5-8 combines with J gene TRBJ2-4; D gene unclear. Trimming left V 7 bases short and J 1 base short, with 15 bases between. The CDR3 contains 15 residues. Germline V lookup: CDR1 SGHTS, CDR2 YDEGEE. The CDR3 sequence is CASPKPSRAKNIQYF. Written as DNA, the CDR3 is TGTGCCAGCCCTAAGCCGAGTCGGGCCAAAAACATTCAGTACTTC.

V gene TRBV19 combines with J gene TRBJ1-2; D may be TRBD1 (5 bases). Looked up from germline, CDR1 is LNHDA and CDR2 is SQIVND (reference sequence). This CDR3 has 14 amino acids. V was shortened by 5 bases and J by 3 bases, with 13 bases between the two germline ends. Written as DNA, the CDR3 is TGTGCCAGTAGTCCACAGGCCGGAGACTATGGCTACACCTTC. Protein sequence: CASSPQAGDYGYTF.